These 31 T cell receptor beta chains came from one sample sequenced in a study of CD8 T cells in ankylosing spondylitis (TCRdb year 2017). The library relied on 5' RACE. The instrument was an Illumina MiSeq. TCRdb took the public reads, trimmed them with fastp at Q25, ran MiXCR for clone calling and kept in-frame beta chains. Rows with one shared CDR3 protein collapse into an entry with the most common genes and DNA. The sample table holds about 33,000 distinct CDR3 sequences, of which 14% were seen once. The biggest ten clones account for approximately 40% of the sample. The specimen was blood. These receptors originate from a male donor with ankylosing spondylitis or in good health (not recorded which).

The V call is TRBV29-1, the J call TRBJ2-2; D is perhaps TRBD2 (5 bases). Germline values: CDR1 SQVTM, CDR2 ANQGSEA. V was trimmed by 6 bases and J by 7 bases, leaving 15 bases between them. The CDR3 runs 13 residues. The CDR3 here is CSVEGSPGGELFF. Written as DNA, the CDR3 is TGCAGCGTCGAGGGCTCGCCTGGCGGGGAGCTGTTTTTT.

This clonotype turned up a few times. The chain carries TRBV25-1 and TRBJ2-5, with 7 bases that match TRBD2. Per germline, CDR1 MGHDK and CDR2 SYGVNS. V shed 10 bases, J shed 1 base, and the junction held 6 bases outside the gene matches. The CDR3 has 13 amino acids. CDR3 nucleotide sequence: TGTGCCATGGGAGGGGTTACCCAAGAGACCCAGTACTTC. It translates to CAMGGVTQETQYF.

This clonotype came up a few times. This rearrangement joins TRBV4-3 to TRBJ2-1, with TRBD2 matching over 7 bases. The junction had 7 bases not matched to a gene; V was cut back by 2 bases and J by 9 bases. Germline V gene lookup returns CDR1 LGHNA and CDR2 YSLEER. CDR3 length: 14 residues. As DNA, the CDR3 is TGCGCCAGCAGCCAACGGGGACTATCGTCTGAGCAGTTCTTC. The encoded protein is CASSQRGLSSEQFF.

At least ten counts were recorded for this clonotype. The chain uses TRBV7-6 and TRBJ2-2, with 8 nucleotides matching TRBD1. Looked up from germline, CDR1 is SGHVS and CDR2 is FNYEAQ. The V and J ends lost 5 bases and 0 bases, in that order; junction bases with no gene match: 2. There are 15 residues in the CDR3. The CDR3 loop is CASSQTGANTGELFF. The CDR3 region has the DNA TGTGCCAGCAGCCAGACAGGGGCGAACACCGGGGAGCTGTTTTTT.

In DNA, the CDR3 is TGTGCCAGCAGTTTTCGACGCCAGACGAGGTCCTACACTGAAGCTTTCTTT. This gives the protein CASSFRRQTRSYTEAFF. This chain links TRBV28 with TRBJ1-1; D gene unclear. Germline V gene data show CDR1 as MDHEN and CDR2 as SYDVKM. V gave up 3 bases and J gave up 3 bases, with 20 bases separating them. The CDR3 spans 17 residues.

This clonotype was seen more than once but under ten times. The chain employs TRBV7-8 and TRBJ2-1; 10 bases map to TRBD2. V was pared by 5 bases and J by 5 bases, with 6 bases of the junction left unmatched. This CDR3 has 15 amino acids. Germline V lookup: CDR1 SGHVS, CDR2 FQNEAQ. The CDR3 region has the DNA TGTGCCAGCAGCCCGGGACTAGCGCCTGACAATGAGCAGTTCTTC. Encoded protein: CASSPGLAPDNEQFF.

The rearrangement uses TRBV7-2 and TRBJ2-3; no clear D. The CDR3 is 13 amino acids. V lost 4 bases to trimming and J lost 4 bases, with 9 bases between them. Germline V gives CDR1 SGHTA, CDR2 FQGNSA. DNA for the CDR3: TGTGCCAGCAGCTCGAGACTGGCAGATACGCAGTATTTT. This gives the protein CASSSRLADTQYF.

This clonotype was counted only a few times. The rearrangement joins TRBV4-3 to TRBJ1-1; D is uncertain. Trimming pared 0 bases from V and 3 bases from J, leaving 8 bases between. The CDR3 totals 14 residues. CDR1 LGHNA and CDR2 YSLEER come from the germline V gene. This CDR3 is CASSQDGRYTEAFF. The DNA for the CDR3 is TGCGCCAGCAGCCAAGATGGGCGTTACACTGAAGCTTTCTTT.

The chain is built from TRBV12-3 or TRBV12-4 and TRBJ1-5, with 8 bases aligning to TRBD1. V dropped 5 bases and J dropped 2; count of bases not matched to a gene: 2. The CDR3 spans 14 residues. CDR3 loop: CASSRQGRNQPQHF. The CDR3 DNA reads TGTGCCAGCAGTAGACAGGGGCGCAATCAGCCCCAGCATTTT.

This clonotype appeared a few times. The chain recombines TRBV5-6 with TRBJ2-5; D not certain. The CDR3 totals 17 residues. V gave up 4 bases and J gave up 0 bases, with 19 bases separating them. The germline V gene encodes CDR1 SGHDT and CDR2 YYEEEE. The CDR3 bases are TGTGCCAGCAGCCCCCCCAATGGGCGGAGTAACCAAGAGACCCAGTACTTC. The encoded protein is CASSPPNGRSNQETQYF. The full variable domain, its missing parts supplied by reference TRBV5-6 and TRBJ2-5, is DAGVTQSPTHLIKTRGQQVTLRCSPKSGHDTVSWYQQALGQGPQFIFQYYEEEERQRGNFPDRFSGHQFPNYSSELNVNALLLGDSALYLCASSPPNGRSNQETQYFGPGTRLLVL.

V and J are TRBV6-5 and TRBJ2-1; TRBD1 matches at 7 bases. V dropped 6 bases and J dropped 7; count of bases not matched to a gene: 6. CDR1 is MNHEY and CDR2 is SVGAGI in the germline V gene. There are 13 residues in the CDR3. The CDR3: CASSLGTENEQFF. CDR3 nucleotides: TGTGCCAGCAGCCTCGGGACAGAGAATGAGCAGTTCTTC.

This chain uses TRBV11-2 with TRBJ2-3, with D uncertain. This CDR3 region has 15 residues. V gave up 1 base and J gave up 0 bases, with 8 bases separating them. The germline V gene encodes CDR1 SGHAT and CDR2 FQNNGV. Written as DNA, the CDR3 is TGTGCCAGCAGCTTAGTGGGTCTCAGCACAGATACGCAGTATTTT. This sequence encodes CASSLVGLSTDTQYF.

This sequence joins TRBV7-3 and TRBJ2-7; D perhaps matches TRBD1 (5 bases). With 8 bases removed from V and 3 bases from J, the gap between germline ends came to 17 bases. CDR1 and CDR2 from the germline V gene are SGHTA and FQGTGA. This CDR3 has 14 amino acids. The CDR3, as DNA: TGTGCCAGCTGGGGCGGTGAGATCTACTACGAGCAGTACGTC. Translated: CASWGGEIYYEQYV.

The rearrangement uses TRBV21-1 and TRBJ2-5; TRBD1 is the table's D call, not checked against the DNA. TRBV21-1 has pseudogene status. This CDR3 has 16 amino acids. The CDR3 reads CASSKGAGGTEETQYF. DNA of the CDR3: TGTGCCAGCAGCAAAGGGGCAGGGGGTACCGAGGAGACCCAGTACTTC.

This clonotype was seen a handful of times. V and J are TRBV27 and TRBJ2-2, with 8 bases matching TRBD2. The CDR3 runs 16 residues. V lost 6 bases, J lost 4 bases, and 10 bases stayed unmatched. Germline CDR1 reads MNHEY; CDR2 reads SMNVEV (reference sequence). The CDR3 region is CASSKRAGGPTGELFF. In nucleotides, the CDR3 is TGTGCCAGCAGCAAGAGGGCGGGGGGACCCACCGGGGAGCTGTTTTTT.

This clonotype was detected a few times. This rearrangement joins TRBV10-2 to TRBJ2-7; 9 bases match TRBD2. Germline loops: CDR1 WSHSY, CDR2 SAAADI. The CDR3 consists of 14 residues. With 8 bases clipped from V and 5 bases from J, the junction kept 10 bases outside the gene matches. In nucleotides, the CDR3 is TGCGCCAGCTCTCGGCTAGCGGGAATCGACGAGCAGTACTTC. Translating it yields CASSRLAGIDEQYF.

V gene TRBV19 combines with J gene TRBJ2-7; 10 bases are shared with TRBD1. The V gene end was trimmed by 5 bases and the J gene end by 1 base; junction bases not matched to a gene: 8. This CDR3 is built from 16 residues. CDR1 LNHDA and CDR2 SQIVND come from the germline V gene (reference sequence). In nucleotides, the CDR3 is TGTGCCAGTAGTTCTCCCGGGACAGGGGAGTCCTACGAGCAGTACTTC. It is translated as CASSSPGTGESYEQYF.

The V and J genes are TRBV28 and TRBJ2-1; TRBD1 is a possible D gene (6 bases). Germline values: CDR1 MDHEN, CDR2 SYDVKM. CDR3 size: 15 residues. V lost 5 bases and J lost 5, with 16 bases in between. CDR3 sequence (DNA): TGTGCCAGCAGTCCCCAGGGGCGCACCAACAATGAGCAGTTCTTC. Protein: CASSPQGRTNNEQFF.

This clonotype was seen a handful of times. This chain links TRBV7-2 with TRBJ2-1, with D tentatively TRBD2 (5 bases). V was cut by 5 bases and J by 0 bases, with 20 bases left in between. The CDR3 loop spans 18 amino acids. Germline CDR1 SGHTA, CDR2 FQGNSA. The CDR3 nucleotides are TGTGCCAGCAGCCCCCGGCCTGGACTCACGGACTCCTACAATGAGCAGTTCTTC. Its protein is CASSPRPGLTDSYNEQFF.

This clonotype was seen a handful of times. The CDR3 DNA follows: TGCAGTGCTGGAGCACAGGGAGTGTTTGGCAAAAACATTCAGTACTTC. This codes for CSAGAQGVFGKNIQYF. The rearrangement uses TRBV20-1 and TRBJ2-4; weak D call: TRBD1 (6 bases). Trimming took 5 bases from V and 3 from J, leaving 20 bases between them. CDR1 and CDR2 from the germline V gene are DFQATT and SNEGSKA (reference sequence). The CDR3 sequence is 16 residues long.

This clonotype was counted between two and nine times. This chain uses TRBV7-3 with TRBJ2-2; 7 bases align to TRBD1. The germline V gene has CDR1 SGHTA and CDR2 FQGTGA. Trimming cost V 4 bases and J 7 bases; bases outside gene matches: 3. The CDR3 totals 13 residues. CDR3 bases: TGTGCCAGCAGCTCACAGGGGCACGGGGAGCTGTTTTTT. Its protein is CASSSQGHGELFF.

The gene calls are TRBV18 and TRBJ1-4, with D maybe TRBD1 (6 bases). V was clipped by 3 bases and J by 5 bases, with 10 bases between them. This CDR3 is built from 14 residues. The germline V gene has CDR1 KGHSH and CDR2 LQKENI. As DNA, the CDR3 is TGTGCCAGCTCACCCCCCGGACAGAATGAAAAACTGTTTTTT. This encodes CASSPPGQNEKLFF.

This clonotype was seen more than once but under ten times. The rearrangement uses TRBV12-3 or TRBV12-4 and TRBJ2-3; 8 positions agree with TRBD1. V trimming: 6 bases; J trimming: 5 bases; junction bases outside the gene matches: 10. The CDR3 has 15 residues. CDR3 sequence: CASSDQGALGDTQYF. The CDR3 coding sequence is TGTGCCAGCAGCGACCAGGGGGCGCTTGGAGATACGCAGTATTTT.

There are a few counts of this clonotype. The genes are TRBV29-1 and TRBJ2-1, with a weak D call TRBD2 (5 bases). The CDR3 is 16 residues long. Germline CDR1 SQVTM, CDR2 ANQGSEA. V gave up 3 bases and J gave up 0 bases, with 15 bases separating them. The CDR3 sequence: CSVDGQTKISYNEQFF. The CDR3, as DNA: TGCAGCGTTGATGGTCAGACTAAAATCTCCTACAATGAGCAGTTCTTC.

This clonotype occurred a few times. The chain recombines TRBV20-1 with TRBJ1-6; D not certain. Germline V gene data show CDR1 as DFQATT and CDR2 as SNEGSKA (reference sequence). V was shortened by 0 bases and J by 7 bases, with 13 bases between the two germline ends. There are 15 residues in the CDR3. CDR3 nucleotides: TGCAGTGCTAGAGATTGGGGAGCCGGGAATTCACCCCTCCACTTT. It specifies CSARDWGAGNSPLHF.

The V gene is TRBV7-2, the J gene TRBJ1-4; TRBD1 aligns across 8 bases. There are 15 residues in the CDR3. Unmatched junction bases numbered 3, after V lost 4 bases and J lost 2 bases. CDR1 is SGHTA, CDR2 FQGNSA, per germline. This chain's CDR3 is CASSSTGATNEKLFF. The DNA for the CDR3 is TGTGCCAGCAGCTCGACAGGGGCGACTAATGAAAAACTGTTTTTT.

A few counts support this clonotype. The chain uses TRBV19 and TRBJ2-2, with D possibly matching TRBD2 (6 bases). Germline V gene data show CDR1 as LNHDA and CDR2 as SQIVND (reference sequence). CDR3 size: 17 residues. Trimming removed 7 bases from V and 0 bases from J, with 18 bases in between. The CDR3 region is CASNILPAGSNTGELFF. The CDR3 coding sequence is TGTGCCAGTAACATACTACCAGCGGGCTCGAACACCGGGGAGCTGTTTTTT. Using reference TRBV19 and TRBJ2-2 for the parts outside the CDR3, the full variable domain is DGGITQSPKYLFRKEGQNVTLSCEQNLNHDAMYWYRQDPGQGLRLIYYSQIVNDFQKGDIAEGYSVSREKKESFPLTVTSAQKNPTAFYLCASNILPAGSNTGELFFGEGSRLTVL.

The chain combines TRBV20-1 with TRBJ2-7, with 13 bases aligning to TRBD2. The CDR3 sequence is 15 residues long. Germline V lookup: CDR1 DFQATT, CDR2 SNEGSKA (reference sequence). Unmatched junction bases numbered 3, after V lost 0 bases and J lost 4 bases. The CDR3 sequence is CSARDATSGGYEQYV. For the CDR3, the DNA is TGCAGTGCTAGAGATGCGACTAGCGGGGGGTACGAGCAGTACGTC.

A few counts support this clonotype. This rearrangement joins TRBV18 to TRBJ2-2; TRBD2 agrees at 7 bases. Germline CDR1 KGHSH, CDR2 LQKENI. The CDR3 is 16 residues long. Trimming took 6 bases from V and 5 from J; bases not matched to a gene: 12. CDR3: CASSIKSASGTGELFF. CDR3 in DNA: TGTGCCAGCTCGATAAAGTCGGCTAGCGGAACCGGGGAGCTGTTTTTT.

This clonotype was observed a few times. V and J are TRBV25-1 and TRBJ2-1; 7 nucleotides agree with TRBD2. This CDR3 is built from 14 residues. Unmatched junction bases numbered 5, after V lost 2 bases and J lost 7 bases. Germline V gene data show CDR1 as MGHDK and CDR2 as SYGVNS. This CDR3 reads CASSEAGEGNEQFF. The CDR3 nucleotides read TGTGCCAGCAGTGAAGCGGGAGAGGGGAATGAGCAGTTCTTC.

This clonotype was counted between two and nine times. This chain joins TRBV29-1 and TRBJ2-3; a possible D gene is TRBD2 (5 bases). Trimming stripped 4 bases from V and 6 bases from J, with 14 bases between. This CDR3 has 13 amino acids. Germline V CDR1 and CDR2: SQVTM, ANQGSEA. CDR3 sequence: CSVGTPSADTQYF. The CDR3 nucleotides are TGCAGCGTTGGGACTCCGTCTGCGGATACGCAGTATTTT.